This T cell receptor beta chain stems from a study of T cell repertoires in cytomegalovirus infection. As for the study in general: Recently identified HLA-C-restricted and well-studied HLA-B-restricted CMV epitopes were used.

The study's findings and limits: There were carriers of CMV plus the relevant HLA, and cumulative public TCR beta family frequency identified them. The study found HLA-C-restricted CMV-specific TCR beta clonotypes dominating the ex vivo response.

MiXCR, run by TCRdb on the reads, gives a single entry per CDR3 protein. The sample has roughly 990,000 distinct CDR3 sequences; around 32% are singletons. This clonotype was found a few times. Its matching antigen is unknown. CDR1 MNHEY and CDR2 SVGAGI come from the germline V gene. The V and J ends lost 1 base and 0 bases respectively, with 7 bases between them. The CDR3 is 15 residues long. The sequence was obtained from a human donor in good health (CMV status not recorded). Some clones in this sample may be carry-over from other donors' samples. This specimen consisted of cultured CD8+ T cells from PBMCs, obtained from culture after CMV antigen stimulation. V usage is TRBV6-5 and J usage is TRBJ2-1; D is unclear. The CDR3: CASSYFGSSYNEQFF. The DNA of the CDR3 is TGTGCCAGCAGTTACTTCGGAAGCTCCTACAATGAGCAGTTCTTC.